The 12 T cell receptor beta chains below were found in one sample sequenced in a study of multiple sclerosis patients with progressive multifocal leukoencephalopathy. Clones were read by immunoSEQ multiplex PCR, and TCRdb kept only the in-frame ones, dropping some. The sample lists more than 30,000 clones, around 90% occurring once. Time point defined: time of PML onset. The sequencing used PBMCs, collected from a patient treated with natalizumab. Receptor source: a woman aged 40-49 years with progressive multifocal leukoencephalopathy.

The genes are TRBV5-4 and TRBJ2-1, with 10 bases fitting TRBD1. The germline gives CDR1 SGHNT, CDR2 YYREEE (reference sequence). This CDR3 has 15 amino acids. V shed 5 bases, J shed 4 bases, and the junction held 6 bases outside the gene matches. In DNA form, the CDR3 reads TGTGCCAGCAGGCTGGGACAGGGGCAATACAATGAGCAGTTCTTC. Its translation is CASRLGQGQYNEQFF.

The chain uses TRBV11-2 and TRBJ1-1; a weak D match, TRBD1 (6 bases). Trimming removed 1 base from V and 3 bases from J, with 12 bases in between. The CDR3 has 15 residues. Germline loops: CDR1 SGHAT, CDR2 FQNNGV. The CDR3 nucleotides read TGTGCCAGCAGCTTAGCGGGGGGGCGCGACACTGAAGCTTTCTTT. This gives the protein CASSLAGGRDTEAFF.

J is TRBJ1-2 and V is TRBV5-1; tentatively, D is TRBD1 (6 bases). The germline V and J ends were trimmed by 4 bases and 8 bases, with 12 bases remaining between them. The CDR3 covers 12 residues. Germline CDR1 and CDR2: SGHRS and YFSETQ. CDR3 nucleotide sequence: TGCGCCAGCAGCGGCAGGGGTCACGGCTACACCTTC. This translates into CASSGRGHGYTF.

Regarding this clone: The same CDR3 arises from other DNA sequences in this sample as well. This chain joins TRBV25-1 and TRBJ1-5; the D gene is possibly TRBD1 (6 bases). This CDR3 comprises 14 residues. Trimming removed 4 bases from V and 3 bases from J, with 10 bases in between. Germline V CDR1 and CDR2: MGHDK, SYGVNS. Written as DNA, the CDR3 is TGTGCCAGCAGTGTAGGGGGGCTCAATCAGCCCCAGCATTTT. It specifies CASSVGGLNQPQHF.

The V gene is TRBV30, the J gene TRBJ2-3, with 10 positions matching TRBD2. Germline CDR1 GTSNPN, CDR2 SVGIG (reference sequence). The CDR3 has 16 amino acids. V gave up 1 base and J gave up 4 bases; unmatched junction bases: 8. The CDR3 protein is CAWSAGLASGADTQYF. The CDR3 DNA follows: TGTGCCTGGAGTGCGGGACTAGCGAGTGGTGCAGATACGCAGTATTTT.

The V gene is TRBV28, the J gene TRBJ2-4; 8 nucleotides match TRBD2. The V gene end was trimmed by 10 bases and the J gene end by 0 bases; junction bases not matched to a gene: 20. CDR1 is MDHEN, CDR2 SYDVKM, per germline. The length of the CDR3 is 19 residues. CDR3 DNA: TGTGCCACCCTGGGTCTAGCGGGTGACGTTATGCTAGCCAAAAACATTCAGTACTTC. Translating it yields CATLGLAGDVMLAKNIQYF. The full variable domain, in which reference TRBV28 and TRBJ2-4 provide the parts outside the CDR3, is DVKVTQSSRYLVKRTGEKVFLECVQDMDHENMFWYRQDPGLGLRLIYFSYDVKMKEKGDIPEGYSVSREKKERFSLILESASTNQTSMYLCATLGLAGDVMLAKNIQYFGAGTRLSVL.

This clone showed up just a few times. The chain joins TRBV19 to TRBJ1-5; D is ambiguous. This CDR3 spans 14 amino acids. V was cut by 1 base and J by 5 bases, with 9 bases left in between. Per germline, CDR1 LNHDA and CDR2 SQIVND (reference sequence). CDR3: CASSIARGHQPQHF. Here the CDR3 DNA reads TGTGCCAGTAGTATAGCCCGCGGCCATCAGCCCCAGCATTTT. Using reference TRBV19 and TRBJ1-5 for the parts outside the CDR3, the full variable domain is DGGITQSPKYLFRKEGQNVTLSCEQNLNHDAMYWYRQDPGQGLRLIYYSQIVNDFQKGDIAEGYSVSREKKESFPLTVTSAQKNPTAFYLCASSIARGHQPQHFGDGTRLSIL.

The chain couples TRBV4-2 to TRBJ2-2; tentatively, D is TRBD1 (5 bases). The length of the CDR3 is 17 residues. Germline assignment: CDR1 LGHNA and CDR2 YNFKEQ. The V end lost 3 bases, the J end lost 2 bases, and 16 bases lay between the germline ends. DNA of the CDR3: TGTGCCAGCAGCCACGGAACAGGAATGGGAAACACCGGGGAGCTGTTTTTT. Its protein is CASSHGTGMGNTGELFF.

V and J are TRBV15 and TRBJ2-1; 8 nucleotides match TRBD2. The CDR3 is 16 residues long. Germline CDR1 reads LNHNV; CDR2 reads YYDKDF (reference sequence). Unmatched junction bases numbered 9, after V lost 2 bases and J lost 6 bases. The CDR3 loop is CATSRPMRGVSNEQFF. CDR3 nucleotide sequence: TGTGCCACCAGCAGACCGATGCGGGGGGTGAGCAATGAGCAGTTCTTC.

V and J are TRBV12-5 and TRBJ1-5; 9 bases are a match to TRBD1. This CDR3 has 17 amino acids. Germline CDR1 and CDR2: LGHNT and FRNRAP. V trimming: 4 bases; J trimming: 6 bases; junction bases outside the gene matches: 13. CDR3 nucleotide sequence: TGTGCTAGTGGTTCCAAATCCGGGACAGGGTCATTTCAGCCCCAGCATTTT. It codes for CASGSKSGTGSFQPQHF.

The V gene is TRBV30, the J gene TRBJ2-5, with TRBD2 identical over 11 bases. V lost 5 bases and J lost 5; bases outside the gene matches: 10. The germline V gene encodes CDR1 GTSNPN and CDR2 SVGIG (reference sequence). The CDR3 is 15 amino acids. The CDR3 nucleotides read TGTGCCTGGGGACCTACTAGCGGGAGTTTGGAGACCCAGTACTTC. Its translation is CAWGPTSGSLETQYF. Complete variable domain (other parts from reference TRBV30 and TRBJ2-5): SQTIHQWPATLVQPVGSPLSLECTVEGTSNPNLYWYRQAAGRGLQLLFYSVGIGQISSEVPQNLSASRPQDRQFILSSKKLLLSDSGFYLCAWGPTSGSLETQYFGPGTRLLVL.

As concerns this clone: Compared with germline, one end of the junction differs, possibly owing to a read error. The chain is built from TRBV7-7 and TRBJ2-1; tentative D call: TRBD2 (5 bases). Germline loops: CDR1 SSHAT, CDR2 FNYEAQ (reference sequence). The CDR3 covers 13 residues. The CDR3 is CASSLVTSGEQFF. CDR3 coding DNA: TGTGCTAGCAGCTTAGTCACGAGCGGTGAGCAGTTCTTC.